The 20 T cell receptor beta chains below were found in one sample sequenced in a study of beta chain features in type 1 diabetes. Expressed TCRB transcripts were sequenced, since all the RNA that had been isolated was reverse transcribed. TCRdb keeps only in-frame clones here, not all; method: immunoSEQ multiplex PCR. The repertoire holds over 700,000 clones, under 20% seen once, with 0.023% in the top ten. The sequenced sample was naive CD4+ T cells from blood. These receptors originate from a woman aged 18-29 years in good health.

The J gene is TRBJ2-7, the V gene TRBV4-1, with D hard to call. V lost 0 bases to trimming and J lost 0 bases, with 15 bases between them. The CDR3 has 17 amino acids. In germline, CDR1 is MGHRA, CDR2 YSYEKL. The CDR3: CASSQDLWAGSSYEQYF. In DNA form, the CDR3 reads TGCGCCAGCAGCCAAGACCTCTGGGCAGGAAGCTCCTACGAGCAGTACTTC.

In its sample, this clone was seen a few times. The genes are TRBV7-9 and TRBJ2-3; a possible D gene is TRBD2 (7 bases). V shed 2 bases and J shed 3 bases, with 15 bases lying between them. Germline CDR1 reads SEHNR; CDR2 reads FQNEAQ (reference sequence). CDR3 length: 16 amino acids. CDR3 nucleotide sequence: TGTGCCAGCAGCTTATTCGGGGGGCTGCCGACAGATACGCAGTATTTT. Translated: CASSLFGGLPTDTQYF.

This CDR3 is CASSPPGQGAEKLFF. CDR3 DNA: TGTGCCAGCTCACCCCCGGGACAGGGGGCTGAAAAACTGTTTTTT. This chain connects TRBV18 to TRBJ1-4; 12 nucleotides agree with TRBD1. Germline V CDR1 and CDR2: KGHSH, LQKENI. The CDR3 runs to 15 residues. V shed 3 bases and J 7 bases; nucleotides not matched to a gene: 3. The whole variable domain, remainder taken from reference TRBV18 and TRBJ1-4, is NAGVMQNPRHLVRRRGQEARLRCSPMKGHSHVYWYRQLPEEGLKFMVYLQKENIIDESGMPKERFSAEFPKEGPSILRIQQVVRGDSAAYFCASSPPGQGAEKLFFGSGTQLSVL.

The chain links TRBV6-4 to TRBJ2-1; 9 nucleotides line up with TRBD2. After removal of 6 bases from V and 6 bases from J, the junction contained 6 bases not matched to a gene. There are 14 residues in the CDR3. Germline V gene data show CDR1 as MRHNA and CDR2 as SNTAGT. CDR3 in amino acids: CASSPAGGSNEQFF. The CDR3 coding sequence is TGTGCCAGCAGCCCCGCGGGAGGGTCCAATGAGCAGTTCTTC.

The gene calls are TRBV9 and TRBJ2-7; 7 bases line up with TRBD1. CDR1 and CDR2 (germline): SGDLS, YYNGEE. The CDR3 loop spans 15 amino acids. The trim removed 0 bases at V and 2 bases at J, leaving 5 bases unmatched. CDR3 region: CASSVGVGTAYEQYF. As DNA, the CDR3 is TGTGCCAGCAGCGTAGGTGTGGGGACAGCCTACGAGCAGTACTTC.

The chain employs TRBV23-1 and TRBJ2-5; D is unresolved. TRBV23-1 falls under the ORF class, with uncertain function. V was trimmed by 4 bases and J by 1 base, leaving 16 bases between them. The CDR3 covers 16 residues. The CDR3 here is CASSPIRDMGQETQYF. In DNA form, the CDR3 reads TGCGCCAGCAGTCCTATACGTGACATGGGCCAAGAGACCCAGTACTTC.

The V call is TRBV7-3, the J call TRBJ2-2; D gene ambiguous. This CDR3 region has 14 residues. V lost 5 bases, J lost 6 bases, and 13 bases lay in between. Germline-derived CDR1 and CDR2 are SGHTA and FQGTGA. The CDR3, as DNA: TGTGCCAGCAGCCCCGGGCAGGCGGCCGGGGAGCTGTTTTTT. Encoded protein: CASSPGQAAGELFF.

DNA for the CDR3: TGTGCCAGCAGCGTAGAGGTACGGTCAGAAGCTTTCTTT. Amino acids: CASSVEVRSEAFF. The genes are TRBV9 and TRBJ1-1; D gene ambiguous. V lost 0 bases and J 8 bases, leaving 11 bases between the germline ends. CDR1 SGDLS and CDR2 YYNGEE come from the germline V gene. The CDR3 loop spans 13 amino acids.

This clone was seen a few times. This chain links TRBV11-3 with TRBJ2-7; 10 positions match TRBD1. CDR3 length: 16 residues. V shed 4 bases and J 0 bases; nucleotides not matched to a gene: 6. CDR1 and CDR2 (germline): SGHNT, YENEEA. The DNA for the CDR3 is TGTGCCAGCAGCTCTATCCGGGACAGGGGCTCCTACGAGCAGTACTTC. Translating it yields CASSSIRDRGSYEQYF.

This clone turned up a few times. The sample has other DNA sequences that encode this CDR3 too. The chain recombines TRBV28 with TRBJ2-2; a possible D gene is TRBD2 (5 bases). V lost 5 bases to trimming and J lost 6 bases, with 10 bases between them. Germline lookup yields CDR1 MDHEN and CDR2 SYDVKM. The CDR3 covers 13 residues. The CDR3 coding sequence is TGTGCCAGCAGTCCGAGGGTGGCCGGGGAGCTGTTTTTT. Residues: CASSPRVAGELFF. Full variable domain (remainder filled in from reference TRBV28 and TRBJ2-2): DVKVTQSSRYLVKRTGEKVFLECVQDMDHENMFWYRQDPGLGLRLIYFSYDVKMKEKGDIPEGYSVSREKKERFSLILESASTNQTSMYLCASSPRVAGELFFGEGSRLTVL.

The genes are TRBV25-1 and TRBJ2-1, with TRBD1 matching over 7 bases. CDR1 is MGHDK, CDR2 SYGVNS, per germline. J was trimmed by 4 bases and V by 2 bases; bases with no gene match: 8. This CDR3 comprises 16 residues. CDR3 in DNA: TGTGCCAGCAGTGAACCCACAGGGGAGAGGTACAATGAGCAGTTCTTC. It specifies CASSEPTGERYNEQFF.

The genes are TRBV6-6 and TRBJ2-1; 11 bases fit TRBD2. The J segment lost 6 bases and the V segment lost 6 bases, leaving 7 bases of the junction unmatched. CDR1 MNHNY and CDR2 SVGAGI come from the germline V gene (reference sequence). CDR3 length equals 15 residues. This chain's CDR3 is CASSSGLAGFNEQFF. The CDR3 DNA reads TGTGCCAGCAGCTCAGGACTAGCGGGTTTCAATGAGCAGTTCTTC.

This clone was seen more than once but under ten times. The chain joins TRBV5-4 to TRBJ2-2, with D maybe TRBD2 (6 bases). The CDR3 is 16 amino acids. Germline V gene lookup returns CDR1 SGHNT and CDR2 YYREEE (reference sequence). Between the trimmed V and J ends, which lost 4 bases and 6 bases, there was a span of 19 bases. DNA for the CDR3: TGTGCCAGCAGCGGAACTCGGACGGGAGTTCCCGGGGAGCTGTTTTTT. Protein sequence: CASSGTRTGVPGELFF.

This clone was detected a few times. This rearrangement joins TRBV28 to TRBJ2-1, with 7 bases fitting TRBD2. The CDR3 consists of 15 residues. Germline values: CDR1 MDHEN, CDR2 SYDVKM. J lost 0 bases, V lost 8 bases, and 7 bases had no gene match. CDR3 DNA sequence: TGTGCCAGCTTCACTAGCGACAGCTCCTACAATGAGCAGTTCTTC. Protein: CASFTSDSSYNEQFF.

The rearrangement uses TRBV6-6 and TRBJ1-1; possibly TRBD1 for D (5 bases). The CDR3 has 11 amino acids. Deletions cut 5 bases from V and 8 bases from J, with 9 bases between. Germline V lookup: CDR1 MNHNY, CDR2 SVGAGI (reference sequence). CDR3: CASSHRQEAFF. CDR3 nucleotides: TGTGCCAGCAGTCACAGACAGGAAGCTTTCTTT.

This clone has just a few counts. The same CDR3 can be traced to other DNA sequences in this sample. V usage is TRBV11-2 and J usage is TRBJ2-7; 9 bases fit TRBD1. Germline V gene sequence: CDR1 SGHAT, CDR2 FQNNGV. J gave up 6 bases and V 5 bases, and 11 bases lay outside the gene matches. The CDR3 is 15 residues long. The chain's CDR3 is CASSRSGTGSSEQYF. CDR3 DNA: TGTGCCAGCAGCCGCTCCGGGACAGGGAGTAGCGAGCAGTACTTC.

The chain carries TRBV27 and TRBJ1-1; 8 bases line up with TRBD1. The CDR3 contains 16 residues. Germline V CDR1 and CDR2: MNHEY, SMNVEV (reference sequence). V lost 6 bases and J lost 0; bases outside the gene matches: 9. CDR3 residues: CASRSYDRGMNTEAFF. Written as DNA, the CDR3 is TGTGCCAGCAGGTCATACGACAGGGGCATGAACACTGAAGCTTTCTTT.

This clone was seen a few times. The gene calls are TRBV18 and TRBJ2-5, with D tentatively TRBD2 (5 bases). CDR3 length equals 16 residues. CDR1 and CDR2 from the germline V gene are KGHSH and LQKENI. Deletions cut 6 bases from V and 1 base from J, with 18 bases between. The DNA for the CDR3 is TGTGCCAGCTCTGAGGGCAGACCCACGACCCAAGAGACCCAGTACTTC. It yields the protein CASSEGRPTTQETQYF.

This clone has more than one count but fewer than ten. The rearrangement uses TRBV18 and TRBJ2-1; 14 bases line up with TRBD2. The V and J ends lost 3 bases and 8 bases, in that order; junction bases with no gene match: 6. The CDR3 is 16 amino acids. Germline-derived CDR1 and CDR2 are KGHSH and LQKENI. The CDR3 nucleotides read TGTGCCAGCTCACCGTCTCAGGGACTAGCGGGAGATGAGCAGTTCTTC. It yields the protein CASSPSQGLAGDEQFF. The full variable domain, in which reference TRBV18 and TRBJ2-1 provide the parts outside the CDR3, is NAGVMQNPRHLVRRRGQEARLRCSPMKGHSHVYWYRQLPEEGLKFMVYLQKENIIDESGMPKERFSAEFPKEGPSILRIQQVVRGDSAAYFCASSPSQGLAGDEQFFGPGTRLTVL.

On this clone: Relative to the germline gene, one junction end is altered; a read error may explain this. The CDR3 DNA is TGTGCTAGCAGCCCGGGGGGGACCGTTCAAGAGACCCAGTACTTC. It translates to CASSPGGTVQETQYF. This rearrangement joins TRBV7-7 to TRBJ2-5; the match to TRBD2 covers 8 bases. Looked up from germline, CDR1 is SSHAT and CDR2 is FNYEAQ (reference sequence). The CDR3 covers 15 residues.